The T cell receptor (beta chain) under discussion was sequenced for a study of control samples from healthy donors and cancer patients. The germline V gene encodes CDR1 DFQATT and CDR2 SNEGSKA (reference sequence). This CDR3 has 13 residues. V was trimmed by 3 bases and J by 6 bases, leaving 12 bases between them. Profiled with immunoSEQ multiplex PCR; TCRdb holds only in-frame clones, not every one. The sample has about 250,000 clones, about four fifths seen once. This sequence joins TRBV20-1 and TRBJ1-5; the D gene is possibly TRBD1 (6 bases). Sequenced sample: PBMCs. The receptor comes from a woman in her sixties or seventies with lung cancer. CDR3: CSASDTGPQPQHF. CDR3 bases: TGCAGTGCTAGTGATACAGGGCCTCAGCCCCAGCATTTT.